This T cell receptor (beta chain) is drawn from a study of spatial heterogeneity in lung cancer. This clonotype is medium-sized (0.01 to 0.1%) by share. Time point denoted: sample taken at primary tumor resection. Unsorted whole RNA samples from tumor, nontumor lung or frozen PBMC were sequenced. Samples came from 72 TRACERx patients with untreated early-stage lung cancer. The CDR3 runs 15 residues. Trimming cost V 4 bases and J 4 bases; bases outside gene matches: 5. The germline V gene encodes CDR1 SGDLS and CDR2 YYNGEE. The presence of a unique molecular identifier marked each TCR cDNA molecule. MiXCR, run by TCRdb on the 5' RACE reads, gives a single entry per CDR3 protein. The sample has some 3,700 distinct CDR3 sequences, over 25% seen once.

The input for sequencing was normal lung tissue next to the tumor, taken at surgery. The sequence derives from a male donor with early-stage non-small cell lung cancer. V usage is TRBV9 and J usage is TRBJ2-1; 10 bases align to TRBD2. This chain's CDR3 is CASSLGLAQYNEQFF. The CDR3 bases are TGTGCCAGCAGCCTGGGACTAGCGCAATACAATGAGCAGTTCTTC.